This TCR beta chain was identified during a study of T-cell reconstitution after alpha-beta-depleted transplantation in children. Unique molecular identifiers tagged the TCRbeta library. TCRdb re-called the PCR reads with MiXCR, one entry per CDR3 protein. Here the sample spans 500,000 or so distinct CDR3 sequences, roughly 33% being singletons. Germline assignment: CDR1 DFQATT and CDR2 SNEGSKA (reference sequence). The CDR3 covers 15 residues. The trim removed 5 bases at V and 0 bases at J, leaving 5 bases unmatched. This TCR was recovered from a human donor who donated a stem cell graft to a child with aplastic anemia. Sequences were derived from PBMCs from the stem cell graft donor, sampled from the stem cell graft. The genes are TRBV20-1 and TRBJ2-1; 9 nucleotides match TRBD2. The CDR3 sequence: CSALLAGRSYNEQFF. In nucleotides, the CDR3 is TGCAGTGCTTTACTAGCGGGTCGCTCCTACAATGAGCAGTTCTTC.